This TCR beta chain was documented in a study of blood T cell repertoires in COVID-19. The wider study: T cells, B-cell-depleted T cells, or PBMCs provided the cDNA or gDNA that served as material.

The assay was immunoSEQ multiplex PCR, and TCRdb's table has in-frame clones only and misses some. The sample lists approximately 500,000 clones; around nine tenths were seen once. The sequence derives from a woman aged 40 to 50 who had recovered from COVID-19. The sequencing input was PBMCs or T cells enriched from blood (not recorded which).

This chain's CDR3 is CASSVLPGGDTEAFF. The CDR3 nucleotides are TGTGCCAGCAGTGTACTCCCAGGGGGCGACACTGAAGCTTTCTTT. The chain has TRBV25-1 and TRBJ1-1, with 8 bases fitting TRBD1. The J segment lost 3 bases and the V segment lost 4 bases, leaving 7 bases of the junction unmatched. CDR3 length equals 15 residues. Looked up from germline, CDR1 is MGHDK and CDR2 is SYGVNS.